This T cell receptor beta chain derives from a study of blood T cell repertoires in COVID-19. Study in general: The origin of the acute and convalescent COVID-19 samples was the United States, Italy and Spain.

Adults between roughly 18 and 95 years of age took part from 24 US areas. Clinical histories supplied by participants themselves formed the basis of cohort assignment. From germline, CDR1 is MNHNS and CDR2 SASEGT. Deletions cut 2 bases from V and 5 bases from J, with 10 bases between. The CDR3 covers 14 residues. The table came from immunoSEQ multiplex PCR; TCRdb's copy has only in-frame clones and leaves some out. The sample lists a few hundred thousand clones; about nine tenths were seen once. J is TRBJ2-1 and V is TRBV6-1; D is perhaps TRBD1 (6 bases). This clonotype was obtained from a woman aged 18-30 years who had recovered from COVID-19. The sequencing input was PBMCs or T cells enriched from blood (not recorded which). Here the CDR3 DNA reads TGTGCCAGCAGTGAAAGGGGGACCAACAATGAGCAGTTCTTC. Its protein product is CASSERGTNNEQFF.